A single sample gave rise to the 12 T cell receptor beta chains below, sequenced in a study of naive and memory T cell subsets. Whole-study findings and limits: Possibly reflecting memory cells re-expressing CD45RA, a few larger clonotypes occurred in naive repertoires, especially CD8.

An equimolar mix of two oligonucleotides served as the beta constant-region primer for TRBC1 and TRBC2. Four rounds of PCR amplified the ligated cDNA using nested alpha and beta constant-region primers plus SP2. TCRdb independently ran MiXCR on the UMI-ligation and nested PCR reads; one entry per CDR3 protein. Of around 100,000 distinct CDR3 sequences in the sample, about 14% are singletons; the top ten hold about 3%. These receptors' targets are unknown. Material: naive CD8+ T cells from blood. These receptors originate from a human donor in good health.

There are many counts of this clonotype. This sequence joins TRBV18 and TRBJ2-3; 7 bases agree with TRBD2. V was clipped by 3 bases and J by 3 bases; unmatched bases: 9. CDR3 length: 16 amino acids. Per germline, CDR1 KGHSH and CDR2 LQKENI. CDR3 sequence: CASSPPPAGDTDTQYF. CDR3 DNA: TGTGCCAGCTCACCGCCCCCTGCGGGGGATACAGATACGCAGTATTTT.

In this sample, this clonotype turned up many times. The gene calls are TRBV20-1 and TRBJ1-5; 9 nucleotides match TRBD1. The junction had 18 bases not matched to a gene; V was cut back by 6 bases and J by 6 bases. Per the germline V gene, CDR1 is DFQATT and CDR2 is SNEGSKA (reference sequence). This CDR3 spans 17 amino acids. Written as DNA, the CDR3 is TGCAGTGCGGAACATACAGGGGGCCTCATGGGTACTCAGCCCCAGCATTTT. This sequence encodes CSAEHTGGLMGTQPQHF.

The chain carries TRBV9 and TRBJ1-1; possibly TRBD1 for D (6 bases). The CDR3 runs 17 residues. The germline V gene has CDR1 SGDLS and CDR2 YYNGEE. Between the trimmed V and J ends, which lost 2 bases and 0 bases, there was a span of 17 bases. The CDR3, as DNA: TGTGCCAGCAGCGTGGTAGGGGGGCTCCACATGAACACTGAAGCTTTCTTT. Protein: CASSVVGGLHMNTEAFF. Complete variable domain (other parts from reference TRBV9 and TRBJ1-1): DSGVTQTPKHLITATGQRVTLRCSPRSGDLSVYWYQQSLDQGLQFLIQYYNGEERAKGNILERFSAQQFPDLHSELNLSSLELGDSALYFCASSVVGGLHMNTEAFFGQGTRLTVV.

The chain has TRBV29-1 and TRBJ2-2; D is unclear. The germline V and J ends were trimmed by 0 bases and 6 bases, with 2 bases remaining between them. There are 11 residues in the CDR3. Germline loops: CDR1 SQVTM, CDR2 ANQGSEA. In DNA, the CDR3 is TGCAGCGTTGAAGATCCCGGGGAGCTGTTTTTT. It encodes CSVEDPGELFF.

At least ten counts were recorded for this clonotype. The chain carries TRBV7-6 and TRBJ2-2, with TRBD2 matching over 11 bases. The CDR3 covers 18 residues. Losses at the gene ends were 4 bases for V and 4 bases for J; bases not matched to a gene: 11. Per the germline V gene, CDR1 is SGHVS and CDR2 is FNYEAQ. CDR3: CASSSPETSGKGTGELFF. The CDR3 bases are TGTGCCAGCAGCTCCCCAGAGACTAGCGGGAAGGGCACCGGGGAGCTGTTTTTT.

The chain has TRBV20-1 and TRBJ1-2, with D maybe TRBD1 (6 bases). The CDR3 is made up of 13 amino acids. Between the trimmed V and J ends, which lost 6 bases and 3 bases, there was a span of 14 bases. The germline V gene has CDR1 DFQATT and CDR2 SNEGSKA (reference sequence). The CDR3: CSARDRRDYGYTF. The CDR3 nucleotides read TGCAGTGCCCGTGACAGGAGGGACTATGGCTACACCTTC.

In DNA, the CDR3 is TGTGCCAGCAGCTTAATCTCAGCGGGGGGTTCCGGGGAGCTGTTTTTT. Translating it yields CASSLISAGGSGELFF. V gene TRBV7-3 combines with J gene TRBJ2-2, with 9 bases fitting TRBD2. Germline CDR1 SGHTA, CDR2 FQGTGA. V lost 1 base, J lost 6 bases, and 6 bases stayed unmatched. This CDR3 contains 16 residues.

The table lists this clonotype with many counts. This chain joins TRBV24-1 and TRBJ2-7, with D possibly matching TRBD1 (6 bases). Germline V gene sequence: CDR1 KGHDR, CDR2 SFDVKD. The CDR3 runs 13 residues. V dropped 3 bases and J dropped 6 bases, with 11 bases sitting between them. CDR3: CATSDQGPGEQYF. DNA for the CDR3: TGTGCCACCAGTGATCAGGGGCCGGGCGAGCAGTACTTC.

J is TRBJ2-4 and V is TRBV13; D ambiguous. This CDR3 contains 13 residues. Germline lookup yields CDR1 PRHDT and CDR2 FYEKMQ (reference sequence). V was pared by 0 bases and J by 8 bases, with 8 bases between. The CDR3 reads CASSLGAGDIQYF. CDR3 nucleotides: TGTGCCAGCAGCTTAGGAGCTGGGGACATTCAGTACTTC.

This clonotype turned up a few times. J is TRBJ2-1 and V is TRBV2, with 13 positions matching TRBD2. Unmatched junction bases numbered 1, after V lost 1 base and J lost 4 bases. This CDR3 spans 16 amino acids. Germline lookup yields CDR1 SNHLY and CDR2 FYNNEI. CDR3 sequence: CASSEEGLAGYNEQFF. The CDR3 DNA sequence: TGTGCCAGCAGTGAAGAGGGACTAGCGGGATACAATGAGCAGTTCTTC.

Remarks on this clonotype: Given a much more abundant clone one base away, this may be a read error. The rearrangement joins TRBV12-3 or TRBV12-4 to TRBJ1-2; no clear D gene. The CDR3 sequence is 14 residues long. Trimming stripped 5 bases from V and 0 bases from J, with 10 bases between. The CDR3 sequence is CASSTPQANYGYTF. The CDR3 DNA sequence: TGTGCCAGCAGTACCCCTCAAGCTAACTATGGCTACACCTTC.

The table lists this clonotype with many counts. Written as DNA, the CDR3 is TGTGCCAGCAGCTTAGGGACAGGGGGTTACAATGAGCAGTTCTTC. It is translated as CASSLGTGGYNEQFF. The V gene is TRBV11-2, the J gene TRBJ2-1; TRBD1 matches 10 bases. The germline CDR1 and CDR2 sequences are SGHAT and FQNNGV. CDR3 length: 15 amino acids. V lost 1 base, J lost 4 bases, and 1 base stayed unmatched. The full variable domain, rest sourced from reference TRBV11-2 and TRBJ2-1, is EAGVAQSPRYKIIEKRQSVAFWCNPISGHATLYWYQQILGQGPKLLIQFQNNGVVDDSQLPKDRFSAERLKGVDSTLKIQPAKLEDSAVYLCASSLGTGGYNEQFFGPGTRLTVL.